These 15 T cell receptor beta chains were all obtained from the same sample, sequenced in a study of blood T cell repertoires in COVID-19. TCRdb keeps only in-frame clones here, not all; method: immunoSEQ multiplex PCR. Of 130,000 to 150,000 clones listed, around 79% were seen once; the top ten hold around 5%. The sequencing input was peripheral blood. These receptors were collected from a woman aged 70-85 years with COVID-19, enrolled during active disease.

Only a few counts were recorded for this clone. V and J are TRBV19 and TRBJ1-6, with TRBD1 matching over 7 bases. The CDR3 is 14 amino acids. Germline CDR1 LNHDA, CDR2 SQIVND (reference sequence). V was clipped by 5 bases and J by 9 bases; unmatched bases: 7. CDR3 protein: CASSPDRVSSPLHF. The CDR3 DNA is TGTGCCAGTAGTCCAGACAGGGTGAGTTCACCCCTCCACTTT.

CDR3 loop: CASSPGGAVYNSPLHF. The CDR3 coding sequence is TGTGCCAGCAGCCCTGGGGGGGCTGTCTATAATTCACCCCTCCACTTT. The V call is TRBV28, the J call TRBJ1-6, with D possibly matching TRBD1 (6 bases). The V gene lost 6 bases and the J gene lost 3 bases, with 15 bases spanning the gap. This CDR3 has 16 amino acids. Germline CDR1 and CDR2: MDHEN and SYDVKM.

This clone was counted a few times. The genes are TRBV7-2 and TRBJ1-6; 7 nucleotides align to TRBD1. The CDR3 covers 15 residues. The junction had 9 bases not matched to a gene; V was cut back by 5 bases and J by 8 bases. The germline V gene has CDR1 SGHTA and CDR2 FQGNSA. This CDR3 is CASSPGGRFDSPLHF. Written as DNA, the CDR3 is TGTGCCAGCAGCCCAGGGGGTCGGTTCGATTCACCCCTCCACTTT.

CDR3 region: CAWRSGTEFVQYF. The CDR3 DNA sequence: TGTGCCTGGAGATCCGGGACAGAATTCGTGCAGTACTTC. This sequence joins TRBV30 and TRBJ2-7, with 7 bases matching TRBD1. The CDR3 spans 13 residues. Germline values: CDR1 GTSNPN, CDR2 SVGIG (reference sequence). J was trimmed by 9 bases and V by 3 bases; bases with no gene match: 11.

DNA of the CDR3: TGTGCCAGCAGTCCCCAGGCCGATGAGCAGTTCTTC. Translation gives CASSPQADEQFF. The chain employs TRBV28 and TRBJ2-1; no clear D gene. CDR1 MDHEN and CDR2 SYDVKM come from the germline V gene. V lost 5 bases to trimming and J lost 8 bases, with 10 bases between them. This CDR3 comprises 12 residues.

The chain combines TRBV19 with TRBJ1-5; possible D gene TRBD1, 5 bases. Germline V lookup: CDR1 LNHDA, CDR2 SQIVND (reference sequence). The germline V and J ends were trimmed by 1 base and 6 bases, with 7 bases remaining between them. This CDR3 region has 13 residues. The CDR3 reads CASSIGGGQPQHF. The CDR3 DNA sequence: TGTGCCAGTAGTATAGGGGGGGGTCAGCCCCAGCATTTT.

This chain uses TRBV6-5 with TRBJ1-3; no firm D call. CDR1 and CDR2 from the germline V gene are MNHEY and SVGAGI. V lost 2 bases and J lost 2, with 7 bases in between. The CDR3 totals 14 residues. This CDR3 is CASSYKAAGNTIYF. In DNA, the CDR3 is TGTGCCAGCAGTTACAAGGCGGCTGGAAACACCATATATTTT.

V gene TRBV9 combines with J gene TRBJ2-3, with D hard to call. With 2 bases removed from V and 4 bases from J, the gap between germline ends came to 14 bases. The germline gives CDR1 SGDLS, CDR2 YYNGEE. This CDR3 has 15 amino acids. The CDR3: CASSVLETPPDTQYF. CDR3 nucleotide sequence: TGTGCCAGCAGCGTTTTAGAAACCCCCCCAGATACGCAGTATTTT.

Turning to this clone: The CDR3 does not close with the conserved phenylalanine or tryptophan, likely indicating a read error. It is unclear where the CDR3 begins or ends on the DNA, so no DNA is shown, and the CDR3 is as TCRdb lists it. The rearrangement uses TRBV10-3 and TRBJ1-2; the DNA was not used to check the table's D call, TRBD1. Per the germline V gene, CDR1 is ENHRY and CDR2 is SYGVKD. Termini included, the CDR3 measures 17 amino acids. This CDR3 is CAISPDPGTGGMYNIWI.

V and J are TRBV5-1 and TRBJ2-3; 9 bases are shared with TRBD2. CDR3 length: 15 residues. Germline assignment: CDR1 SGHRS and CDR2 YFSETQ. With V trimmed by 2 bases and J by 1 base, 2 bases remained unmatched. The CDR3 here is CASSLERGGTDTQYF. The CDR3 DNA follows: TGCGCCAGCAGCTTAGAGCGGGGGGGCACAGATACGCAGTATTTT.

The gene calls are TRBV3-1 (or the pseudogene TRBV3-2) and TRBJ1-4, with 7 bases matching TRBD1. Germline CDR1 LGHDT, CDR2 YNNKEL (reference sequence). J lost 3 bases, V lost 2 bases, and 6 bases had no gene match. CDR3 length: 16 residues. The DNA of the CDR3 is TGTGCCAGCAGCCAAACCAGGGGGACCTCTAATGAAAAACTGTTTTTT. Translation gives CASSQTRGTSNEKLFF.

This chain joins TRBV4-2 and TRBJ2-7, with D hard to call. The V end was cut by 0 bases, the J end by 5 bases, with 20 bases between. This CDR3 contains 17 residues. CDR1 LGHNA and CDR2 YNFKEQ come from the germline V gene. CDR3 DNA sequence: TGTGCCAGCAGCCAAGATCTGTCGACTTCCATTGTCAACGAGCAGTACTTC. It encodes CASSQDLSTSIVNEQYF.

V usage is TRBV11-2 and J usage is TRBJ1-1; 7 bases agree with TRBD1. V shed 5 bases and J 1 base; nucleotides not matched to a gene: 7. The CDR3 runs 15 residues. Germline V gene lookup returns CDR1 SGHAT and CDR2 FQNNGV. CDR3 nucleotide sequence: TGTGCCAGCAGCCACCGACAGGGAGCGAACACTGAAGCTTTCTTT. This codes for CASSHRQGANTEAFF.

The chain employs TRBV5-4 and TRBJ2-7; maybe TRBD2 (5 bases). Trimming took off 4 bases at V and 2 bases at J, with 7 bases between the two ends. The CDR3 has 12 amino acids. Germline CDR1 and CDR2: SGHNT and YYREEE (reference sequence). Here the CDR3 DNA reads TGTGCCAGCAGCCGGGATGCCTACGAGCAGTACTTC. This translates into CASSRDAYEQYF.

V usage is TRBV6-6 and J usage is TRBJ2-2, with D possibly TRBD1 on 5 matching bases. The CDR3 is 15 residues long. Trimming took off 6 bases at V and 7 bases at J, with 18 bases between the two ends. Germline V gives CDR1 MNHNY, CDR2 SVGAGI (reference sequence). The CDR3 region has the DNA TGTGCCAGCAGGACCTCTCAGGGAACTGGCGGGGAGCTGTTTTTT. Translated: CASRTSQGTGGELFF.